A selection of T cell receptor beta chains follows, all from one sample in a study of T cell responses to AZD1222 COVID-19 vaccine. Clones were read by immunoSEQ multiplex PCR, and TCRdb kept only the in-frame ones, dropping some. The sample includes approximately 100,000 clones, approximately 91% of them seen just once. The sequencing used peripheral blood, collected on day 0 of AZD1222 vaccination. Receptors were obtained from an adult in good health. The CDR3 runs from the conserved cysteine through the conserved F or W. D genes are given only for firm matches. Not all rows give a size; the values are once, few, many and, for expanded clones, a class.

V: TRBV6-6
D: NA
size: NA
J: TRBJ2-2
DNA: TGTGCCAGCAGTGCCCTCCTATTTTCCGGGGAGCTGTTTTTT
CDR3: CASSALLFSGELFF

V: TRBV9
D: NA
size: NA
J: TRBJ2-1
DNA: TGTGCCAGCAGCGTTCGACTAGGGGCCTACAATGAGCAGTTCTTC
CDR3: CASSVRLGAYNEQFF

V: TRBV4-2
D: NA
size: NA
J: TRBJ2-7
DNA: TGTGCCAGCAGCCCTATAGGATTAGACGTAGGAGTAAGATACGAGCAGTACTTC
CDR3: CASSPIGLDVGVRYEQYF

V: TRBV3-1/TRBV3-2
D: TRBD1
size: NA
J: TRBJ1-1
DNA: TGTGCCAGCAGCCAAGTGGGACAGTTAAACACTGAAGCTTTCTTT
CDR3: CASSQVGQLNTEAFF

V: TRBV28
D: NA
size: NA
J: TRBJ2-7
DNA: TGTGCCAGCAGTTCCTACTCCTACGAGCAGTACTTC
CDR3: CASSSYSYEQYF

V: TRBV27
D: NA
size: NA
J: TRBJ2-7
DNA: TGTGCCAGCAGTTTAAGACGACAGGGAGGACCCTACGAGCAGTACTTC
CDR3: CASSLRRQGGPYEQYF

V: TRBV24-1
D: TRBD1
size: NA
J: TRBJ2-2
DNA: TGTGCCACCCAAGGGACAGGGAACGGTGGGGAGCTGTTTTTT
CDR3: CATQGTGNGGELFF

V: TRBV28
D: TRBD1
size: NA
J: TRBJ1-1
DNA: TGTGCCAGCAGTTCCGGGACAGTGAACACTGAAGCTTTCTTT
CDR3: CASSSGTVNTEAFF

V: TRBV5-1
D: NA
size: NA
J: TRBJ1-2
DNA: TGCGCCAGCAGCCAGGAGGGTACGTACGGCTACACCTTC
CDR3: CASSQEGTYGYTF

V: TRBV2
D: NA
size: NA
J: TRBJ1-1
DNA: TGTGCCAGCAGTGTAGAGACTGAAGCTTTCTTT
CDR3: CASSVETEAFF

V: TRBV6-1
D: NA
size: NA
J: TRBJ2-7
DNA: TGTGCCAGCAGTGAAGCCCTGGAGGTCCCCTACGAGCAGTACTTC
CDR3: CASSEALEVPYEQYF

V: TRBV5-5
D: TRBD1
size: NA
J: TRBJ1-4
DNA: TGTGCCAGCAGCTTGGTGGCGGACAGGGTAGTAGGAAAACTGTTTTTT
CDR3: CASSLVADRVVGKLFF

V: TRBV5-5
D: NA
size: NA
J: TRBJ1-2
DNA: TGTGCCAGCAGCTTGGATTGGAAGCGGACTAACTATGGCTACACCTTC
CDR3: CASSLDWKRTNYGYTF

V: TRBV5-5
D: NA
size: NA
J: TRBJ2-7
DNA: TGTGCCAGCAGCATTCTTGGGGGCGGGAGCTTCGACGAGCAGTACTTC
CDR3: CASSILGGGSFDEQYF

V: TRBV18
D: NA
size: NA
J: TRBJ2-7
DNA: TGTGCCAGCTCACCTGGGGACTCTACCTACGAGCAGTACTTC
CDR3: CASSPGDSTYEQYF

V: TRBV3-1/TRBV3-2
D: NA
size: NA
J: TRBJ1-3
DNA: TGTGCCAGCAGCCAAGATCCAGGGACTGGTGGAAACACCATATATTTT
CDR3: CASSQDPGTGGNTIYF

V: TRBV7-9
D: TRBD1
size: few
J: TRBJ2-7
DNA: TGTGCCAGCAGAGGTCAGGGGGAAGGCTCCTACGAGCAGTACTTC
CDR3: CASRGQGEGSYEQYF

V: TRBV28
D: TRBD2
size: NA
J: TRBJ2-7
DNA: TGTGCCAGCACCTCTCCTAGCGGGGGAGCCTACGAGCAGTACTTC
CDR3: CASTSPSGGAYEQYF

V: TRBV10-3
D: NA
size: NA
J: TRBJ2-5
DNA: TGTGCCATCAGCGAGGGGGGCCACCAGTACTTC
CDR3: CAISEGGHQYF

V: TRBV5-1
D: NA
size: few
J: TRBJ2-1
DNA: TGCGCCAGCAGCCCCCCGGTCGAGGGGAATGAGCAGTTCTTC
CDR3: CASSPPVEGNEQFF

V: TRBV10-3
D: NA
size: NA
J: TRBJ1-2
DNA: TGTGCCAGCGGAGGCGCTAACTATGGCTACACCTTC
CDR3: CASGGANYGYTF

V: TRBV30
D: NA
size: NA
J: TRBJ1-1
DNA: TGTGCCTGGAGTATCGGTAGTGAAGCTTTCTTT
CDR3: CAWSIGSEAFF

V: TRBV12-5
D: NA
size: NA
J: TRBJ1-2
DNA: TGTGCTAGTGGTTTGGGACCCCAGGCTATAAGCTACACCTTC
CDR3: CASGLGPQAISYTF

V: TRBV5-1
D: NA
size: once
J: TRBJ2-7
DNA: TGCGCCAGCAGCTTACAGGGTTCCAACGAGCAGTACTTC
CDR3: CASSLQGSNEQYF

V: TRBV6-5
D: NA
size: NA
J: TRBJ1-4
DNA: TGTGCCAGCGATAGGGGGAGAGGGGCCAATGAAAAACTGTTTTTT
CDR3: CASDRGRGANEKLFF

V: TRBV5-8
D: NA
size: NA
J: TRBJ1-6
DNA: TGTGCCAGCAGCTGGGGCGAGTCACCCCTCCACTTT
CDR3: CASSWGESPLHF